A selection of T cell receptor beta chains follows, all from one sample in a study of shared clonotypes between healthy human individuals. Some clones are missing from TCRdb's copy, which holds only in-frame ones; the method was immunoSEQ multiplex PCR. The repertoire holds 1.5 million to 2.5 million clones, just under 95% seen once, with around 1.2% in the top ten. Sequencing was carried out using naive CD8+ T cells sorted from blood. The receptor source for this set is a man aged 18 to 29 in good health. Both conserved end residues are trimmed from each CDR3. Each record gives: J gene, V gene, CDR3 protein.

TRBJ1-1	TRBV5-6	ASSPGGGAVNTEAF
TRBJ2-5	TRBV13	ASSPSTGMETQY
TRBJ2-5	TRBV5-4	ASSPTGIPETQY
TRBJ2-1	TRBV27	ASSSRDRGYNEQF
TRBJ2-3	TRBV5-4	ASSFREGGDTQY
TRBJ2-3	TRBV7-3	ASSLGLASTDTQY
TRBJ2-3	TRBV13	ASSLLMARGFTDTQY
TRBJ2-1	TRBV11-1	ASSSGQGFYNEQF
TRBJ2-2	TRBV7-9	ASTDRAGELF
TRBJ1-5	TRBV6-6	ASSFSGAGNQPQH
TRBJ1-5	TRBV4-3	ASSQESHGFGNQPQH
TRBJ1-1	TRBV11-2	ASGRGGDTEAF
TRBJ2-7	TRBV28	ASSLRGVLYEQY
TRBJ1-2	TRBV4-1	ASSHLETAYGYT
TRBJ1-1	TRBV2	ASSEAGERAF
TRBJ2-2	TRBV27	ASSLSIGSVSNTGELF
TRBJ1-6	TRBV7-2	ASSWDGPYNSPLH
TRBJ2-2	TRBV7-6	ASSPTGWRTGELF
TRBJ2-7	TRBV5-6	ASSFSRTLPTEQY
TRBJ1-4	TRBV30	AWSTAGNPNEKLF
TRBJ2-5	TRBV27	ASSTLSSGGQETQY
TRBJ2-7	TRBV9	ASSVSGGSSYEQY
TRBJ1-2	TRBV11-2	ASSFMSGGDGYT
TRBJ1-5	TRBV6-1	ASSDRTGESNQPQH
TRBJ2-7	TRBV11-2	ASSRSYEQY
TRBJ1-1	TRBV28	ASSNLRGQALTEAF
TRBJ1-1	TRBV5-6	ASSLVGLNTEAF
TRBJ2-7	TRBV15	ATSPTTGIDEQY
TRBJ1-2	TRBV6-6	ASSYSGLDYGYT
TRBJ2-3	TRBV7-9	ASTGKASDTQY
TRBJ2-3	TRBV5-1	ASSLGADRVGDTQY
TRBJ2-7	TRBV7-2	ASSLGLGLGYEQY
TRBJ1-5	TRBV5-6	ASSLVGENQPQH
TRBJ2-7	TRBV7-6	ASSPRDNSYEQY
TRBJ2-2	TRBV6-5	ASSYTTRRDTGELF
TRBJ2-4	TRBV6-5	ASSYREGVLGQY
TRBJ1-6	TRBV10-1	ASSGDRPTLYSPLH
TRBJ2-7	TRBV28	ASSLSAASTYEQY
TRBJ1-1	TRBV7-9	ASSSSTGWGTEAF
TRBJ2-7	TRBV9	ASSATDMRDYEQY
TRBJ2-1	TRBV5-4	ASSSIDLTSIYNEQF
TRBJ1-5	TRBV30	AWSVGAGQQPQH
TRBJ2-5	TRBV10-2	ASSESGLGETQY
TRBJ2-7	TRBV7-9	ASSPRTGAYEQY
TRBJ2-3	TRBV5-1	ASSSPGGIDTDTQY
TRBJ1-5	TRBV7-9	ASSLDSSNQPQH
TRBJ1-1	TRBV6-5	ASSIHRVGTEAF
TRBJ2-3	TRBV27	ASSLQVPASGGTDTQY
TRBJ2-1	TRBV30	AWSRDIWYNEQF
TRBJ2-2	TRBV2	ASVPGLTGAGELF
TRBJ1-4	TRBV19	ASSRDREGHEKLF
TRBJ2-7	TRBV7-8	ASSIRTGYEQY
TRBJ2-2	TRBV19	ASSMGQGGAGELF
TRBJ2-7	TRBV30	AWGWGQYEQY
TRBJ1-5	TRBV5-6	ASSLYGFSNQPQH
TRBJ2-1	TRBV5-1	ASSLWASGREQF
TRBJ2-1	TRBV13	ASSSGQGILGGHNEQF